These 7 T cell receptor beta chains came from one sample sequenced in a study of a mutant IDH1 vaccine in newly diagnosed glioma. The antigens for these receptors are not known. Time point described: week 23, last vaccination. A 20-mer mutant IDH1 peptide at 300 ug was injected subcutaneously with topical imiquimod. Assay used: immunoSEQ multiplex PCR; TCRdb lists only in-frame clones, some missing. The repertoire holds about 65,000 clones, with about 85% as singletons. The sequencing here drew on PBMCs, taken from a glioma patient whose treatment included an IDH1 peptide vaccine. The receptors were sampled from a man between 25 and 39 years old with glioma.

This clone appeared once. The chain employs TRBV6-1 and TRBJ2-1, with TRBD1 as a possible D gene (5 bases). Trimming stripped 3 bases from V and 4 bases from J, with 10 bases between. CDR1 MNHNS and CDR2 SASEGT come from the germline V gene. The CDR3 totals 14 residues. The CDR3 DNA follows: TGTGCCAGCAGTGATTCAACAGGTTACAATGAGCAGTTCTTC. Protein: CASSDSTGYNEQFF.

The chain recombines TRBV10-2 with TRBJ1-2; D is perhaps TRBD1 (6 bases). V lost 5 bases and J 4 bases, leaving 11 bases between the germline ends. The CDR3 extends over 13 amino acids. Germline lookup yields CDR1 WSHSY and CDR2 SAAADI. CDR3 residues: CASSQGLSYGYTF. DNA for the CDR3: TGCGCCAGCAGTCAGGGGCTAAGCTATGGCTACACCTTC.

This rearrangement joins TRBV11-2 to TRBJ2-7, with D uncertain. This CDR3 is 15 amino acids long. V was clipped by 5 bases and J by 0 bases, with 14 bases between them. The germline V gene encodes CDR1 SGHAT and CDR2 FQNNGV. CDR3 sequence: CASSPSTPSSYEQYF. In nucleotides, the CDR3 is TGTGCCAGCAGCCCATCGACACCGAGCTCCTACGAGCAGTACTTC.

V usage is TRBV2 and J usage is TRBJ1-6, with 8 bases aligning to TRBD1. Germline-derived CDR1 and CDR2 are SNHLY and FYNNEI. The J segment lost 6 bases and the V segment lost 7 bases, leaving 11 bases of the junction unmatched. The CDR3 is 16 residues long. As DNA, the CDR3 is TGTGCCAGCACTATTCATCAGGGGGCGATTAATTCACCCCTCCACTTT. It encodes CASTIHQGAINSPLHF.

The rearrangement uses TRBV7-8 and TRBJ2-4, with 8 bases identical to TRBD1. V shed 3 bases, J shed 0 bases, and the junction held 13 bases outside the gene matches. CDR3 length: 19 amino acids. Germline V gene sequence: CDR1 SGHVS, CDR2 FQNEAQ. CDR3: CASSFSGTGGHLAKNIQYF. The CDR3, as DNA: TGTGCCAGCAGCTTCTCCGGGACAGGAGGCCACTTAGCCAAAAACATTCAGTACTTC.

The CDR3 sequence: CASSARGTGVASGANEQYF. The CDR3 region has the DNA TGTGCCAGCAGCGCCCGTGGGACAGGGGTAGCTAGCGGGGCTAACGAGCAGTACTTC. The chain uses TRBV9 and TRBJ2-7; tentatively, D is TRBD1 (10 bases). This CDR3 has 19 amino acids. Germline V gives CDR1 SGDLS, CDR2 YYNGEE. V shed 3 bases and J shed 5 bases, with 30 bases lying between them.

The rearrangement joins TRBV4-1 to TRBJ2-1, with a tentative D call TRBD2 (6 bases). This CDR3 has 16 amino acids. Germline assignment: CDR1 MGHRA and CDR2 YSYEKL. The V end lost 2 bases, the J end lost 9 bases, and 20 bases lay between the germline ends. The CDR3 region has the DNA TGCGCCAGCAGCCAAATACGGCGGGGCCATCGGGGTGAGCAGTTCTTC. Translating gives CASSQIRRGHRGEQFF.